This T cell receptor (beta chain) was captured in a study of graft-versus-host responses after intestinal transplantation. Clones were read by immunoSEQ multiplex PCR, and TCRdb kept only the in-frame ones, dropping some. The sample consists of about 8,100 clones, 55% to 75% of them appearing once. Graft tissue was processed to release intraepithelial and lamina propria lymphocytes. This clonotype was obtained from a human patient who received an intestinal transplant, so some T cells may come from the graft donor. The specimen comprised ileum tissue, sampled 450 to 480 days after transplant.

The DNA of the CDR3 is TGTGCCAGCAGTTCCCGGGACAGTCTTATTTATGGCTACACCTTC. This encodes CASSSRDSLIYGYTF. The V call is TRBV6-5, the J call TRBJ1-2; the match to TRBD1 covers 7 bases. The J segment lost 5 bases and the V segment lost 4 bases, leaving 10 bases of the junction unmatched. The germline CDR1 and CDR2 sequences are MNHEY and SVGAGI. CDR3 length equals 15 residues.